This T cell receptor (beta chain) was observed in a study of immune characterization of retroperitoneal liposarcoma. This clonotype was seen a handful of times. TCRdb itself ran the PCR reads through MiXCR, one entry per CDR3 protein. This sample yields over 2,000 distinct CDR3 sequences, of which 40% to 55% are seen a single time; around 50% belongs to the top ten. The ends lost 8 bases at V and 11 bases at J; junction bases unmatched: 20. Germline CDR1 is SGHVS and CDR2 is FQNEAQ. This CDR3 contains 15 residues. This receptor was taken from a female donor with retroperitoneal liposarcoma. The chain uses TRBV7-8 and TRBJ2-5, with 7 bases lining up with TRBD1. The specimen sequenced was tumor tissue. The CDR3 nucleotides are TGTGCCAGCCGAGGCGGTAGACAGGGATCGGTTGAGCAGTACTTC. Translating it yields CASRGGRQGSVEQYF.